This is a list of T cell receptor beta chains from one sample in a study of blood T cell repertoires in COVID-19. Produced via immunoSEQ multiplex PCR; TCRdb's table is partial and in-frame only. The sample carries 150,000 to 200,000 clones, approximately 80% recorded once. What was sequenced was PBMCs or T cells enriched from blood (not recorded which). These receptors originate from a man in his fifties who had recovered from COVID-19. CDR3s include the opening cysteine and the closing phenylalanine or tryptophan. The D gene is left open where the match is weak. Only part of the rows carry a size: once, few, many, or a class if the clone is expanded.

clone_size d_call j_call v_call cdr3_nt cdr3_aa
NA NA TRBJ1-6 TRBV28 TGTGCCAGCAGTTTGGGACATTCGGACCACTCACCCCTCCACTTT CASSLGHSDHSPLHF
NA TRBD1 TRBJ2-2 TRBV2 TGTGCCAGCACCGCGGGCCTCGACAGGGCCGGGGAGCTGTTTTTT CASTAGLDRAGELFF
NA NA TRBJ1-4 TRBV28 TGTGCCAGCAGCCAACTTCAGGGGAATGAAAAACTGTTTTTT CASSQLQGNEKLFF
NA TRBD1 TRBJ1-2 TRBV19 TGTGCCAGCAGCGTGACAGGGGGCTATGGCTACACCTTC CASSVTGGYGYTF
NA TRBD1 TRBJ2-5 TRBV11-1 TGTGCCAGCAGCCCACAGGGGTTCGAGACCCAGTACTTC CASSPQGFETQYF
NA TRBD1 TRBJ1-6 TRBV19 TGTGCCAGTAGTATAGATCCGACAGGGACGAATTCACCCCTCCACTTT CASSIDPTGTNSPLHF
once NA TRBJ1-1 TRBV29-1 TGCAGCGTCCTAGGGGGTTCAGCTTTCTTT CSVLGGSAFF
few TRBD2 TRBJ2-1 TRBV2 TGTGCCAGTCTGGGGACTAGCGGGAGCTATGAGCAGTTCTTC CASLGTSGSYEQFF
NA TRBD1 TRBJ1-6 TRBV4-1 TGCGCCAGCAGCCCCAGGGGGCAGGGGAATTCACCCCTCCACTTT CASSPRGQGNSPLHF
NA TRBD1 TRBJ1-3 TRBV2 TGTGCCAGCACCTTGACAGGGGGAACTGGAAACACCATATATTTT CASTLTGGTGNTIYF
NA NA TRBJ1-4 TRBV2 TGTGCCAGCAGCGGGGATGAAAAACTGTTTTTT CASSGDEKLFF
once NA TRBJ2-1 TRBV6-5 TGTGCCAGCAGTTACTCGATCTCGGGAGTAAGCGCCCAGTTCTTC CASSYSISGVSAQFF
NA TRBD1 TRBJ1-2 TRBV2 TGTGCCAGCAGTGTACAGGGGCTGGATGGCTACACCTTC CASSVQGLDGYTF
NA NA TRBJ2-2 TRBV4-2 TGTGCCAGCAGCCCCAACGGGCAGGGTAAGGACACCGGGGAGCTGTTTTTT CASSPNGQGKDTGELFF
NA NA TRBJ2-5 TRBV30 TGTGCCTGGAGTGCCCAGAGGGAGACCCAGTACTTC CAWSAQRETQYF
NA NA TRBJ1-4 TRBV27 TGTGCCACTAGATCCTATGAAAAACTGTTTTTT CATRSYEKLFF
NA NA TRBJ2-7 TRBV11-1 TGTGCCAGCAGCGCCCGGGACTTAGCCTCCGAGCAGTACTTC CASSARDLASEQYF
NA TRBD1 TRBJ2-7 TRBV28 TGTGCCAGCAGTCAGGGGGTTGCAGGCGAGCAGTACTTC CASSQGVAGEQYF
NA TRBD2 TRBJ2-7 TRBV7-9 TGTGCCAGCAGCCAAGTGACTAGCGGGAGCTCCTACGAGCAGTACTTC CASSQVTSGSSYEQYF
NA TRBD1 TRBJ2-7 TRBV2 TGTGCCAGCAACTTTCGAGGGGGCTACTACGAGCAGTACTTC CASNFRGGYYEQYF
few NA TRBJ1-2 TRBV7-9 TGTGCCAGCAGTCAAGAGGCCTATGGCTACACCTTC CASSQEAYGYTF
NA NA TRBJ1-3 TRBV29-1 TGCAGCGTTCTAGGGGGCTCTGGAAACACCATATATTTT CSVLGGSGNTIYF
NA NA TRBJ2-1 TRBV12-5 TGTGCTAGTGGTCTTCTCTACAATGAGCAGTTCTTC CASGLLYNEQFF
NA NA TRBJ2-3 TRBV12-3/TRBV12-4 TGTGCCAGCAGTCCCTCGGGCCGGGGTACGCAGTATTTT CASSPSGRGTQYF
NA TRBD2 TRBJ2-7 TRBV5-6 TGTGCCAGCGCATGGACTAGCGGGAGCTACGAGCAGTACTTC CASAWTSGSYEQYF
once TRBD1 TRBJ2-7 TRBV6-5 TGTGCCAGCAGGGCCAACAGGGGGCGCCTCGAGCAGTACTTC CASRANRGRLEQYF
NA NA TRBJ2-2 TRBV5-1 TGCGCCAGCAGCCAGCGACAGGTCGAGAACACCGGGGAGCTGTTTTTT CASSQRQVENTGELFF
NA NA TRBJ2-3 TRBV2 TGTGCCAGCTGTTTCGCTAGGGGGAGGGCCCAAGATACGCAGTATTTT CASCFARGRAQDTQYF
NA NA TRBJ2-4 TRBV28 TGTGCCAGCAGGGGGGCAGCCAAAAACATTCAGTACTTC CASRGAAKNIQYF
NA NA TRBJ1-1 TRBV6-5 TGTGCCAGCAAATTTGCGGATAGGGCTTTCTTT CASKFADRAFF
NA NA TRBJ2-7 TRBV6-5 TGTGCCAGCAGCCCAGGGGGGAGTAGATACGAGCAGTACTTC CASSPGGSRYEQYF
NA NA TRBJ2-3 TRBV11-3 TGTGCCAGCAGTACCGGAACAGGGTTCATAGATACGCAGTATTTT CASSTGTGFIDTQYF
once TRBD2 TRBJ2-5 TRBV11-2 TGTGCCAGCAGCCGAGAAGGGACTAGCGGGCAAGAGACCCAGTACTTC CASSREGTSGQETQYF
NA NA TRBJ1-5 TRBV28 TGTGCCAGCCCCAAGGACATCGCGAAGGGACAGCCCCAGCATTTT CASPKDIAKGQPQHF
NA NA TRBJ1-1 TRBV3-1/TRBV3-2 TGTGCCAGCAGTTTTCAGGGGATTAACACTGAAGCTTTCTTT CASSFQGINTEAFF
NA TRBD1 TRBJ2-1 TRBV2 TGTGCCAGCAGGGATCCGGGACAGGGTGCCTACAATGAGCAGTTCTTC CASRDPGQGAYNEQFF
NA NA TRBJ1-5 TRBV18 TGTGCCAGCTCACTGGAGGGCGTAGGCAATCAGCCCCAGCATTTT CASSLEGVGNQPQHF
NA TRBD2 TRBJ2-1 TRBV5-1 TGCGCCAGCAGCTTGGTAGCCAGCGGGGCCAATGAGCAGTTCTTC CASSLVASGANEQFF
NA NA TRBJ2-5 TRBV30 TGTGCGTGGGGGAGGGGGGGAGAGACCCAGTACTTC CAWGRGGETQYF
NA NA TRBJ2-3 TRBV5-1 TGCGCCAGCAGCTTGGCGGGAGTAACAGATACGCAGTATTTT CASSLAGVTDTQYF
once TRBD2 TRBJ2-2 TRBV10-2 TGCGCCAGCAGAGCCAGCGGGGGGGGCTGGACCGGGGAGCTGTTTTTT CASRASGGGWTGELFF
NA NA TRBJ1-2 TRBV11-2 TGTGCCAGCAGCTTACCCGGCAGGGCTAAAACCTTC CASSLPGRAKTF
NA TRBD2 TRBJ2-7 TRBV27 TGTGCCAGCAGTTCACTAGCGGGAGATAGGGGCGAGCAGTACTTC CASSSLAGDRGEQYF
few TRBD1 TRBJ2-7 TRBV7-9 TGTGCCAGCAGCTCCTGGACAGGCTCGTACGAGCAGTACTTC CASSSWTGSYEQYF
NA TRBD2 TRBJ2-1 TRBV18 TGTGCCAGCTCACCACCTACGGGGGGGGGCCGCGGGGATGAGCAGTTCTTC CASSPPTGGGRGDEQFF
few NA TRBJ2-3 TRBV5-8 TGTGCCAGCAGCTTGGCCACAGGACCAGGGAAGGCAGATACGCAGTATTTT CASSLATGPGKADTQYF
NA TRBD1 TRBJ2-7 TRBV4-1 TGCGCCAGCAGCTGGGACAGGGGGACCTACGAGCAGTACTTC CASSWDRGTYEQYF
NA TRBD2 TRBJ2-3 TRBV27 TGTGCCAGCAGCTTCGCCGGGACTAGCGGGGGGAGCGATACGCAGTATTTT CASSFAGTSGGSDTQYF
NA TRBD2 TRBJ2-1 TRBV7-8 TGTGCCAGCAGCTTACGCGGGAGTGGTTACAATGAGCAGTTCTTC CASSLRGSGYNEQFF
NA NA TRBJ2-5 TRBV9 TGTGCCAGCAGCGGCCGACTAGGGCAAGAGACCCAGTACTTC CASSGRLGQETQYF
NA TRBD1 TRBJ2-7 TRBV28 TGTGCCAGCACAGCGGGGACAGGGCCCTACGAGCAGTACTTC CASTAGTGPYEQYF
NA TRBD2 TRBJ2-1 TRBV6-4 TGTGCCAGCAGTGACAGTGAGCGGGGTACTTTAAATGAGCAGTTCTTC CASSDSERGTLNEQFF
NA TRBD2 TRBJ2-3 TRBV20-1 TGCAGTGCTAGTAGACTAGCAGGTTCTTCAGATACGCAGTATTTT CSASRLAGSSDTQYF
NA TRBD2 TRBJ2-1 TRBV27 TGTGCCAGCAGTTTCTCCTTAAGGCGGGAGATGGTCAATGAGCAGTTCTTC CASSFSLRREMVNEQFF
NA TRBD1 TRBJ2-7 TRBV11-2 TGTGCCAGCAGCCCGACCGGGACAGGGGGCTACGAGCAGTACTTC CASSPTGTGGYEQYF
NA TRBD1 TRBJ2-5 TRBV18 TGTGCCAGCTCACAGGACAGGGGAAAGACCCAGTACTTC CASSQDRGKTQYF
NA NA TRBJ2-2 TRBV3-1/TRBV3-2 TGTGCCAGCAGCCGAGCGCTGGAGAACACCGGGGAGCTGTTTTTT CASSRALENTGELFF
NA NA TRBJ1-2 TRBV27 TGTGCCAGCAGTTTCGGGGGAAGCTATGGCTACACCTTC CASSFGGSYGYTF
once NA TRBJ1-1 TRBV28 TGTGCCAGCAGTTCACCAGGTAAAGCTTTCTTT CASSSPGKAFF